Reported below is one TCR beta chain. What it recognizes is unknown. The data are from a study of cytotoxic CD8 clonotypes in ibrutinib-treated CLL. As for the study in general: Median treatment time before response sampling was 12 months, range 6 to 36. Study-level points and caveats: Baseline levels of clonality went above those of age-matched healthy donors and moved with circulating CD8+ T-cell counts. Public clonotypes (which were uncommon) either contracted or remained stable on treatment.

Sequencing used immunoSEQ multiplex PCR; TCRdb keeps in-frame clones, though not all of them. In the table there are about 200,000 clones, roughly 72% of which are singletons. Trimming left V 8 bases short and J 0 bases short, with 10 bases between. This CDR3 comprises 12 residues. Germline V CDR1 and CDR2: GTSNPN, SVGIG (reference sequence). This receptor was taken from a human donor with chronic lymphocytic leukemia. V gene TRBV30 combines with J gene TRBJ1-1; D possibly corresponds to TRBD1 (6 bases). The sample was PBMCs, taken after 24 months of ibrutinib treatment. The CDR3 reads CAGQTVNTEAFF. The CDR3 nucleotides read TGTGCCGGACAGACCGTGAACACTGAAGCTTTCTTT.